Listed below are T cell receptor beta chains from one sample, sequenced in a study of beta chain features in type 1 diabetes. The method was immunoSEQ multiplex PCR; TCRdb's version includes in-frame clones alone and lacks a portion of them. This repertoire shows hundreds of thousands of clones, 9.5% to 12% found once; its top ten account for around 0.05%. Sequenced: naive CD4+ T cells from blood. Source of these receptors: a woman aged 18 to 35 in good health. Each CDR3 is given with its conserved first and last residue. A D gene is named only where the DNA matches it firmly. Some rows have no size entry. The others give once, few or many, or a class for an expanded clone.

CDR3 DNA: TGTGCTAGTGGTTTGGTATCTGATACGCAGTATTTT
CDR3 protein: CASGLVSDTQYF
J gene: TRBJ2-3
D gene: .
clone size: .
V gene: TRBV12-5

CDR3 DNA: TGCGCCAGCAGCCAAGATCTCGAGCGGGCGAAAAACATTCAGTACTTC
CDR3 protein: CASSQDLERAKNIQYF
J gene: TRBJ2-4
D gene: .
clone size: few
V gene: TRBV4-3

CDR3 DNA: TGTGCCAGCAGTGAAAGCCCTGGGACGGATACGCAGTATTTT
CDR3 protein: CASSESPGTDTQYF
J gene: TRBJ2-3
D gene: .
clone size: .
V gene: TRBV2

CDR3 DNA: TGCGCCAGCAGCCAAGGGCATAAGCGGGGGTACGGGGAGACCCAGTACTTC
CDR3 protein: CASSQGHKRGYGETQYF
J gene: TRBJ2-5
D gene: TRBD2
clone size: few
V gene: TRBV4-1

CDR3 DNA: TGTGCCAGCACCGAGGATGCTATCGATGAGCAGTTCTTC
CDR3 protein: CASTEDAIDEQFF
J gene: TRBJ2-1
D gene: .
clone size: few
V gene: TRBV5-6

CDR3 DNA: TGTGCCAGCAGTGAAGCGCTTCTCCGGGACAGCTCCTACGAGCAGTACTTC
CDR3 protein: CASSEALLRDSSYEQYF
J gene: TRBJ2-7
D gene: TRBD1
clone size: .
V gene: TRBV2

CDR3 DNA: TGTGCCAGCTCACGATGGGACAGTCACCGGGAGCTGTTTTTT
CDR3 protein: CASSRWDSHRELFF
J gene: TRBJ2-2
D gene: TRBD1
clone size: few
V gene: TRBV18

CDR3 DNA: TGTGCCTGGACAGGGGCCCTCATGAACACTGAAGCTTTCTTT
CDR3 protein: CAWTGALMNTEAFF
J gene: TRBJ1-1
D gene: .
clone size: few
V gene: TRBV30

CDR3 DNA: TGCAGCGTTGTGGAGAACTATGGCTACACCTTC
CDR3 protein: CSVVENYGYTF
J gene: TRBJ1-2
D gene: .
clone size: few
V gene: TRBV29-1

CDR3 DNA: TGTGCCAGCAGCTCTCAGACTGGCTACGAGCAGTACTTC
CDR3 protein: CASSSQTGYEQYF
J gene: TRBJ2-7
D gene: .
clone size: .
V gene: TRBV7-2

CDR3 DNA: TGCAGCGTTCGGGACAGGGCGAACACTGAAGCTTTCTTT
CDR3 protein: CSVRDRANTEAFF
J gene: TRBJ1-1
D gene: TRBD1
clone size: .
V gene: TRBV29-1

CDR3 DNA: TGCGCCAGCAGCGCCGGATACCCCATGAACACTGAAGCTTTCTTT
CDR3 protein: CASSAGYPMNTEAFF
J gene: TRBJ1-1
D gene: .
clone size: .
V gene: TRBV5-1

CDR3 DNA: TGTGCCAGCAGCGTAGGGAATGGCATCCAAGATACGCAGTATTTT
CDR3 protein: CASSVGNGIQDTQYF
J gene: TRBJ2-3
D gene: .
clone size: few
V gene: TRBV9

CDR3 DNA: TGTGCCAGCAGCCGGGCTGGGACTAGATTCGAGTATTTT
CDR3 protein: CASSRAGTRFEYF
J gene: TRBJ2-3
D gene: TRBD2
clone size: .
V gene: TRBV14

CDR3 DNA: TGTGCCAGCAGCCCAACAGGAGGACCCACCTCTGGGGCCAACGTCCTGACTTTC
CDR3 protein: CASSPTGGPTSGANVLTF
J gene: TRBJ2-6
D gene: .
clone size: .
V gene: TRBV7-2

CDR3 DNA: TGTGCCACCAGCAGGCCCAGAACCGGAGGCACTGAAGCTTTCTTT
CDR3 protein: CATSRPRTGGTEAFF
J gene: TRBJ1-1
D gene: .
clone size: few
V gene: TRBV15

CDR3 DNA: TGTGCCTGGAGTTCGGCAGATTTCATGAACACTGAAGCTTTCTTT
CDR3 protein: CAWSSADFMNTEAFF
J gene: TRBJ1-1
D gene: .
clone size: once
V gene: TRBV30

CDR3 DNA: TGTGCCACCGGTAGCGGTTATTCCGACAATGAGCAGTTCTTC
CDR3 protein: CATGSGYSDNEQFF
J gene: TRBJ2-1
D gene: .
clone size: few
V gene: TRBV10-3

CDR3 DNA: TGTGCCAGCAGCTTATCATTTCTAGCGGGGTACACAGATACGCAGTATTTT
CDR3 protein: CASSLSFLAGYTDTQYF
J gene: TRBJ2-3
D gene: TRBD2
clone size: few
V gene: TRBV7-2

CDR3 DNA: TGTGCCAGCAGCTTAGCGAGGGACAGGGGGCTAAATGAGCAGTTCTTC
CDR3 protein: CASSLARDRGLNEQFF
J gene: TRBJ2-1
D gene: TRBD1
clone size: few
V gene: TRBV7-9

CDR3 DNA: TGTGCCAGCAGCATCTCGGGACTCCCCGGGGAGCTGTTTTTT
CDR3 protein: CASSISGLPGELFF
J gene: TRBJ2-2
D gene: .
clone size: .
V gene: TRBV9

CDR3 DNA: TGTGCCAGCAGCGCCGGTCCCGAGCCGAACTATGGCTACACCTTC
CDR3 protein: CASSAGPEPNYGYTF
J gene: TRBJ1-2
D gene: .
clone size: .
V gene: TRBV7-6

CDR3 DNA: TGCGCCAGCAAAAGGACAGGCGGTGAATATGGCTACACCTTC
CDR3 protein: CASKRTGGEYGYTF
J gene: TRBJ1-2
D gene: TRBD1
clone size: .
V gene: TRBV10-2

CDR3 DNA: TGTGCCAGCACCAACGCCGGGAGTGCTCAGCAGTTCTTC
CDR3 protein: CASTNAGSAQQFF
J gene: TRBJ2-1
D gene: .
clone size: .
V gene: TRBV7-2

CDR3 DNA: TGCGCCAGCAGCGGAGGCACGACAGGATGGATCTTC
CDR3 protein: CASSGGTTGWIF
J gene: TRBJ2-1
D gene: .
clone size: .
V gene: TRBV5-1

CDR3 DNA: TGTGCCAGCAGCTTACTGCCGGGTAGCTCTGGGGCCAACGTCCTGACTTTC
CDR3 protein: CASSLLPGSSGANVLTF
J gene: TRBJ2-6
D gene: .
clone size: .
V gene: TRBV7-2

CDR3 DNA: TGCAGCGTTTTCGTCAATGAAAAACTGTTTTTT
CDR3 protein: CSVFVNEKLFF
J gene: TRBJ1-4
D gene: .
clone size: .
V gene: TRBV29-1

CDR3 DNA: TGTGCTAGTGGTTTGGTACGGGGAAACACCATATATTTT
CDR3 protein: CASGLVRGNTIYF
J gene: TRBJ1-3
D gene: .
clone size: .
V gene: TRBV12-5

CDR3 DNA: TGTGCCAGCAGCCAAGGAACAGGCTCCTACGAGCAGTACTTC
CDR3 protein: CASSQGTGSYEQYF
J gene: TRBJ2-7
D gene: .
clone size: many
V gene: TRBV7-2

CDR3 DNA: TGTGCCAGCAGCTCCCACAGGGTATTGGACACTGAAGCTTTCTTT
CDR3 protein: CASSSHRVLDTEAFF
J gene: TRBJ1-1
D gene: .
clone size: .
V gene: TRBV9

CDR3 DNA: TGTGCCAGCAGTTTTACCCTAGAGGACAGGGTGGGTTCACCCCTCCACTTT
CDR3 protein: CASSFTLEDRVGSPLHF
J gene: TRBJ1-6
D gene: TRBD1
clone size: .
V gene: TRBV27

CDR3 DNA: TGTGCCAGCAGCTTAAGAGCGGGAAACAATGAGCAGTTCTTC
CDR3 protein: CASSLRAGNNEQFF
J gene: TRBJ2-1
D gene: TRBD2
clone size: .
V gene: TRBV7-2

CDR3 DNA: TGCAGCGTTGGGGGGCAGGGAACCTTAGCGGCCACCGGGGAGCTGTTTTTT
CDR3 protein: CSVGGQGTLAATGELFF
J gene: TRBJ2-2
D gene: .
clone size: .
V gene: TRBV29-1

CDR3 DNA: TGTGCCAGCAGTTCCCGCGTGGCAGGCGGGTACAATGAGCAGTTCTTC
CDR3 protein: CASSSRVAGGYNEQFF
J gene: TRBJ2-1
D gene: .
clone size: few
V gene: TRBV6-5

CDR3 DNA: TGTGCCTGGGGGCCAGGGACATTTATCTTGTCTCGGAAACTGTTTTTT
CDR3 protein: CAWGPGTFILSRKLFF
J gene: TRBJ1-4
D gene: .
clone size: few
V gene: TRBV30

CDR3 DNA: TGCGCCAGCAGCCCCAGGGTTACTAATGAAAAACTGTTTTTT
CDR3 protein: CASSPRVTNEKLFF
J gene: TRBJ1-4
D gene: .
clone size: .
V gene: TRBV4-3

CDR3 DNA: TGTGCCAGCACCACTCTCTTCAATCAGCCCCAGCATTTT
CDR3 protein: CASTTLFNQPQHF
J gene: TRBJ1-5
D gene: .
clone size: .
V gene: TRBV2

CDR3 DNA: TGTGCCAGCAGAAAAACAGGGGATTCAGAGACCCAGTACTTC
CDR3 protein: CASRKTGDSETQYF
J gene: TRBJ2-5
D gene: TRBD1
clone size: .
V gene: TRBV6-5

CDR3 DNA: TGTGCCAGCAGCCCGGAGACTAGCGGCCTCTACGAGCAGTACTTC
CDR3 protein: CASSPETSGLYEQYF
J gene: TRBJ2-7
D gene: TRBD2
clone size: few
V gene: TRBV7-2

CDR3 DNA: TGCGCCAGCAGCTTCCCAGGGTCCTACGAGCAGTACTTC
CDR3 protein: CASSFPGSYEQYF
J gene: TRBJ2-7
D gene: .
clone size: .
V gene: TRBV5-1

CDR3 DNA: TGTGCCAGCAGCTGGGGACTCGGGGGAGAGACCCAGTACTTC
CDR3 protein: CASSWGLGGETQYF
J gene: TRBJ2-5
D gene: .
clone size: few
V gene: TRBV7-2

CDR3 DNA: TGTGTCGTACCCCGGGACAACTCTCCGAACACCGGGGAGCTGTTTTTT
CDR3 protein: CVVPRDNSPNTGELFF
J gene: TRBJ2-2
D gene: .
clone size: .
V gene: TRBV7-9

CDR3 DNA: TGTGCCAGCGGCAAGGGGGATCGGCCCCAGCATTTT
CDR3 protein: CASGKGDRPQHF
J gene: TRBJ1-5
D gene: .
clone size: few
V gene: TRBV7-9

CDR3 DNA: TGTGCCAGCAGCTTGTATCTCACAGATACGCAGTATTTT
CDR3 protein: CASSLYLTDTQYF
J gene: TRBJ2-3
D gene: .
clone size: few
V gene: TRBV11-1

CDR3 DNA: TGTGCCAGCAGTGAAATTGGGGGGGCGCATCCCTACGAGCAGTACTTC
CDR3 protein: CASSEIGGAHPYEQYF
J gene: TRBJ2-7
D gene: .
clone size: .
V gene: TRBV27

CDR3 DNA: TGTGCCAGCAGTGGTCACAGGGGACGGCAGTACTTC
CDR3 protein: CASSGHRGRQYF
J gene: TRBJ2-7
D gene: TRBD1
clone size: few
V gene: TRBV25-1

CDR3 DNA: TGTGCCAGCAGCGACCTAGCGAAGAGCACAGATACGCAGTATTTT
CDR3 protein: CASSDLAKSTDTQYF
J gene: TRBJ2-3
D gene: .
clone size: .
V gene: TRBV5-4

CDR3 DNA: TGTGCCAGCAGCTTAACCACCGGGACAGTCCCAGATACGCAGTATTTT
CDR3 protein: CASSLTTGTVPDTQYF
J gene: TRBJ2-3
D gene: TRBD1
clone size: few
V gene: TRBV13

CDR3 DNA: TGCAGCGGGAGGGGGAACACTGAAGCTTTCTTT
CDR3 protein: CSGRGNTEAFF
J gene: TRBJ1-1
D gene: .
clone size: .
V gene: TRBV29-1

CDR3 DNA: TGTGCCAGCAGCTACCGACTAGCGGGGGGGCCGTACAATGAGCAGTTCTTC
CDR3 protein: CASSYRLAGGPYNEQFF
J gene: TRBJ2-1
D gene: TRBD2
clone size: .
V gene: TRBV7-9

CDR3 DNA: TGCAGCGTTGAGAAGGATCTAAACTATGGCTACACCTTC
CDR3 protein: CSVEKDLNYGYTF
J gene: TRBJ1-2
D gene: .
clone size: few
V gene: TRBV29-1

CDR3 DNA: TGTGCCTGGTGTCATGGGGCAGGCACAGATACGCAGTATTTT
CDR3 protein: CAWCHGAGTDTQYF
J gene: TRBJ2-3
D gene: .
clone size: .
V gene: TRBV30

CDR3 DNA: TGCAGCGTTTGGGAGGGCTCAGCCCGTAACTATGGCTACACCTTC
CDR3 protein: CSVWEGSARNYGYTF
J gene: TRBJ1-2
D gene: .
clone size: few
V gene: TRBV29-1

CDR3 DNA: TGTGCCAGCAGCTTAGTAAGTCTGACCTACGAGCAGTACTTC
CDR3 protein: CASSLVSLTYEQYF
J gene: TRBJ2-7
D gene: .
clone size: few
V gene: TRBV11-2